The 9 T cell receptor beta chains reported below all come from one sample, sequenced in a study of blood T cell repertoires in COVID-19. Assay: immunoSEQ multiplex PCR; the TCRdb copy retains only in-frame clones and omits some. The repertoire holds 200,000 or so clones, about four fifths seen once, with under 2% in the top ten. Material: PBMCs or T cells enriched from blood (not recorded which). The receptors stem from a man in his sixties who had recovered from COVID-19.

As DNA, the CDR3 is TGTGCCAGCAGCGGGATACAAGAGACCCAGTACTTC. Residues: CASSGIQETQYF. This chain uses TRBV2 with TRBJ2-5, with D tentatively TRBD2 (5 bases). CDR3 length equals 12 residues. Trimming took 6 bases from V and 2 from J, leaving 7 bases between them. Germline loops: CDR1 SNHLY, CDR2 FYNNEI.

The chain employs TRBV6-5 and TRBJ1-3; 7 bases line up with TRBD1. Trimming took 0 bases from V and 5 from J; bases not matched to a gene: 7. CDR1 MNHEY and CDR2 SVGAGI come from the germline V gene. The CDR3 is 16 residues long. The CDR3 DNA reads TGTGCCAGCAGTTACTCTGTAGGGACAGTAAGAAACACCATATATTTT. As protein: CASSYSVGTVRNTIYF.

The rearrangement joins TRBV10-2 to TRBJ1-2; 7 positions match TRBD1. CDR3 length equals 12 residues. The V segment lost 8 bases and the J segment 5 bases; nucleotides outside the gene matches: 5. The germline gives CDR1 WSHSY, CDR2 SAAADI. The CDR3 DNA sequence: TGCGCCAGCGGAGGGACAGTGTATGGCTACACCTTC. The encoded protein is CASGGTVYGYTF.

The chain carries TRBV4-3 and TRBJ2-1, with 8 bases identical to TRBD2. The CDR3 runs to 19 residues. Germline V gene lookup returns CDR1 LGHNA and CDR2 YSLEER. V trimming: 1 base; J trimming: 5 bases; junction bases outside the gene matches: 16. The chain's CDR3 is CASSQGSGGARGRDNEQFF. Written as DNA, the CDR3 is TGCGCCAGCAGCCAAGGGTCGGGGGGGGCGAGGGGTAGGGACAATGAGCAGTTCTTC.

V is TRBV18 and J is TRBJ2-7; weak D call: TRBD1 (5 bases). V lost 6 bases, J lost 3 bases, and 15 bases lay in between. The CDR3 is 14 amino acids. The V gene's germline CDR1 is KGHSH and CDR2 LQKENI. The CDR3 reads CASSRTQGNYEQYF. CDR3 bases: TGTGCCAGCTCCCGTACGCAGGGAAACTACGAGCAGTACTTC.

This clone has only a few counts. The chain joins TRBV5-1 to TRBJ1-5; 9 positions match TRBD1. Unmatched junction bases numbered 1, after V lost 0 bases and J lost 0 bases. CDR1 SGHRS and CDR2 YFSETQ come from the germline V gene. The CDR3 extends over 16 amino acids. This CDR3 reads CASSLEGQGSNQPQHF. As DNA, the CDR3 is TGCGCCAGCAGCTTGGAGGGACAGGGTAGCAATCAGCCCCAGCATTTT.

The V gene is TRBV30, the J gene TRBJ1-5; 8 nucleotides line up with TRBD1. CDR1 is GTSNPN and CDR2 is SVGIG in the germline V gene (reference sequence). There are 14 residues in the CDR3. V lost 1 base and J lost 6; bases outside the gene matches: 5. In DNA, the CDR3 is TGTGCCTGGAGTGGGACAGGGTGGGCTCAGCCCCAGCATTTT. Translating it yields CAWSGTGWAQPQHF.

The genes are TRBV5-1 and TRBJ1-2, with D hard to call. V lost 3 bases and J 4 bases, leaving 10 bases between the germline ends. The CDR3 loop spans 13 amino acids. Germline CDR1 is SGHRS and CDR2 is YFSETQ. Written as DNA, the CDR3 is TGCGCCAGCAGCTCATCAGAATTCTATGGCTACACCTTC. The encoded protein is CASSSSEFYGYTF.

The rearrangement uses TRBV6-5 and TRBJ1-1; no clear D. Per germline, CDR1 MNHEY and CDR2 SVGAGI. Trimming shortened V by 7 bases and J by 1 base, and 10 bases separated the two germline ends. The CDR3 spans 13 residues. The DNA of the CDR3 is TGTGCCAGCACCCAGATCCGGAACACTGAAGCTTTCTTT. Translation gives CASTQIRNTEAFF.